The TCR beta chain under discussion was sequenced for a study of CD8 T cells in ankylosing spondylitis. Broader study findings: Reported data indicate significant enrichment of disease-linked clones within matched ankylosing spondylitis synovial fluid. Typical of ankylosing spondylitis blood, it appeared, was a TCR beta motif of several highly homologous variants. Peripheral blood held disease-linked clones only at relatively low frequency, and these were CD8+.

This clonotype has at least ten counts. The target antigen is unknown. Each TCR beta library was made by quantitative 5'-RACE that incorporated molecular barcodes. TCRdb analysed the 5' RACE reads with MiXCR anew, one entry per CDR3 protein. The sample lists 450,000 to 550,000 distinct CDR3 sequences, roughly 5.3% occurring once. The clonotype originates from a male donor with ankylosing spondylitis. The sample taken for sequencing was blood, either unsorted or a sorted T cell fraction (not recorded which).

The CDR3, as DNA: TGTGCCAGCAGCTTGGACAGAATAGCTGAAGCTTTCTTT. It yields the protein CASSLDRIAEAFF. This chain uses TRBV5-6 with TRBJ1-1; D unclear. Germline loops: CDR1 SGHDT, CDR2 YYEEEE. Trimming left V 0 bases short and J 6 bases short, with 9 bases between. CDR3 length: 13 amino acids.